Given below is one TCR beta chain in context. As yet, its antigen is unknown. The junction had 6 bases not matched to a gene; V was cut back by 4 bases and J by 8 bases. The CDR3 loop spans 13 amino acids. Germline CDR1 SGHRS, CDR2 YFSETQ. Authors' methods: Samples had a median of 95,638 TCRs, ranging roughly 23,224 to 690,600. TCRdb recomputed calls from the RACE reads with MiXCR, one row per CDR3 protein. The V and J calls here are based on TCRdb, not the publication. The data show approximately 370,000 distinct CDR3 sequences, 4.5% to 7% seen once. This specimen belongs to a study of human T cells and chemical hapten exposure. Study findings and constraints: Because all patients had alopecia, their immune responses might differ from healthy ones.

The time point is: pre-sensitization, week 0. The sample's treatment: therapeutic diphenylcyclopropenone sensitization with weekly scalp DPC. Donors, patients with alopecia ranging from 18 to 70 years old and judged suitable for DPC, provided samples. The specimen was whole blood, collected in connection with sensitization to the hapten diphenylcyclopropenone (DPC). The TCR comes from a woman aged 18-29 years with alopecia areata. Some clones in this sample may be carry-over from other donors' samples. This chain links TRBV5-1 with TRBJ2-1; the match to TRBD1 covers 7 bases. CDR3 sequence (DNA): TGCGCCAGCAGCCCGTACAGGGGCGATGAGCAGTTCTTC. Its protein product is CASSPYRGDEQFF.